Described below is a single T cell receptor beta chain sequence and its context. Its antigen target is currently unknown. Per-base quality was not reported, and no clone a single base away is much larger than it. Every donor in the study was a healthy Caucasian. The entry originates in a study of identical twins listed by TCRdb under 2016. Some background on the complete study: To test whether fetal clonotypes persist, the study used deep sequencing on TCR alpha and beta repertoires from monozygotic twins, unrelated adults of various ages, and cord blood. Replicate twin experiments were performed at different times using different library preparation protocols to rule out contamination. General findings and caveats noted by the study authors: In monozygotic twins, out-of-frame TCR alpha sharing was systematically underestimated by recombination models, although the models agreed with sharing between unrelated individuals. Zero-insertion analyses could be partly confounded by invariant T cells such as MAIT and iNKT, although diverse VJ usage argued against such confounding for most clonotypes. Fewer insertions were carried by abundant cord blood beta clonotypes, a similar but weaker trend appeared in young adult naive repertoires, and no such trend appeared in memory repertoires. Compared with coincidental sharing between unrelated individuals, an excess of low generation-probability sequences was observed among out-of-frame TCR alpha sequences shared between twins. Because the same donors could not be followed over many years, conclusions were based on cross-sectional statistical analysis. Excess twin sharing in beta out-of-frame sequences was weaker because fewer shared sequences lowered the signal-to-noise ratio.

Counted from cysteine to phenylalanine, this CDR3 has 17 amino acids. The only DNA kept is the CDR3, 51 bases in frame from the first base. For this chain, trimming is 1 base at the V end and 4 bases at the J end, and the number of junction bases without a gene match is 2. CDR1 and CDR2 were assigned from the germline V gene as SGHVS and FNYEAQ. Receptors were amplified or captured by 5' RACE. The sample was run on an Illumina HiSeq 2000. A universal primer binding site was introduced by template switching, and a unique molecular identifier was present in the final cDNA, enabling accurate counting of TCR cDNA molecules. First-strand cDNA for TCR alpha and beta chains was synthesized from specific primers in the conserved constant-segment region. To control for contamination, every cDNA library was double barcoded, receiving both a SMART-Mk sample barcode and Illumina barcodes. TruSeq adapter sequences along with Illumina sample barcodes were introduced in two successive PCR steps. TCR alpha and beta cDNA libraries were sequenced on the Illumina HiSeq platform with custom primers. The published analysis was carried out like this. Raw reads were processed with MiGEC to extract unique molecular identifiers, and MiXCR was used to determine CDR3 positions. For each individual, recombination models were inferred using an EM algorithm with the repgenHMM and IGoR tools. The analysis of shared clonotypes was done with the tcR package in R, with sharing normalized by the product of cloneset sizes. Out-of-frame nonproductive sequences were analyzed to study raw recombination free of thymic and clonal selection effects. Through fastp at Q25 and MiXCR, TCRdb rebuilt clones from the public reads, retaining in-frame beta chains. CDR3 protein sequences are deduplicated, and each keeps its most common genes and DNA. TCRdb, rather than the study authors, made the V and J calls. This sample lists 1.5 million to 2 million distinct CDR3 sequences; roughly a third were detected once. The top ten hold about 0.27% of the sample.

Recombination joined TRBV7-6 with TRBJ2-2; TRBD2 matches 14 bases in the middle. The sequencing input was cord blood. The receptor comes from a newborn girl in good health. The bases are TGTGCCAGCAGCTTAGAGACTAGCGGGAGGGCCACCGGGGAGCTGTTTTTT. Translated, this is CASSLETSGRATGELFF.